This T cell receptor (beta chain) was sequenced for a study of identical twins. Whole-study findings and limits: Clonotypes of the beta chain that were abundant in cord blood carried fewer insertions (memory repertoires showed none). The models gave estimates that fell short of the out-of-frame TCR alpha sharing seen in monozygotic twins.

Regarding this clonotype: Antigen: not known.

cDNA molecules carried unique molecular identifiers, and template switching added a universal primer site. TCRdb reanalysed the 5' RACE reads using MiXCR and keeps one entry per CDR3 protein. Of some 590,000 distinct CDR3 sequences listed, 9.6% are singletons. These same data were also listed under a study on yellow fever vaccine responses in identical twins.

This clonotype originated in a woman between 18 and 30 years old in good health. Sequences were obtained from PBMCs.

CDR3 sequence: CASNRDRVETQYF. CDR3 coding DNA: TGTGCCAGCAATCGAGACAGGGTGGAGACCCAGTACTTC. This sequence joins TRBV7-2 and TRBJ2-5; 7 positions match TRBD1. The CDR3 contains 13 residues. The germline gives CDR1 SGHTA, CDR2 FQGNSA. V trimming: 7 bases; J trimming: 5 bases; junction bases outside the gene matches: 7.